This T cell receptor beta chain came from a study of T cell changes during pregnancy in multiple sclerosis. Germline V gives CDR1 SGHVS, CDR2 FNYEAQ. This CDR3 is built from 15 residues. Between the trimmed V and J ends, which lost 1 base and 0 bases, there was a span of 10 bases. The data were produced by immunoSEQ multiplex PCR, yet TCRdb's version contains in-frame clones alone and is incomplete. This table has 40,000 or so clones, roughly nine tenths appearing once. The chain carries TRBV7-6 and TRBJ2-7; D gene ambiguous. This TCR derives from a female donor with multiple sclerosis, enrolled in a pregnancy study. The input for sequencing was CD8+ T cells from peripheral blood mononuclear cells, taken before pregnancy. CDR3 residues: CASSLGPTVSYEQYF. DNA for the CDR3: TGTGCCAGCAGCTTAGGCCCCACAGTCTCCTACGAGCAGTACTTC.